This TCR beta chain was observed in a study of blood T cell repertoires in COVID-19. V shed 3 bases and J shed 8 bases, with 8 bases lying between them. In germline, CDR1 is SGDLS, CDR2 YYNGEE. The CDR3 sequence is 11 residues long. Sequencing was performed with immunoSEQ multiplex PCR; in TCRdb, only in-frame clones are kept and a portion is missing. Of 40,000 to 45,000 clones listed, 86% were seen once; the top ten hold around 8.2%. Sequenced sample: peripheral blood. The genes are TRBV9 and TRBJ1-2, with D tentatively TRBD1 (6 bases). The TCR originated in a man aged 60-69 years with active COVID-19. This CDR3 is CASSAGGGYTF. The DNA for the CDR3 is TGTGCCAGCAGCGCGGGGGGCGGCTACACCTTC.